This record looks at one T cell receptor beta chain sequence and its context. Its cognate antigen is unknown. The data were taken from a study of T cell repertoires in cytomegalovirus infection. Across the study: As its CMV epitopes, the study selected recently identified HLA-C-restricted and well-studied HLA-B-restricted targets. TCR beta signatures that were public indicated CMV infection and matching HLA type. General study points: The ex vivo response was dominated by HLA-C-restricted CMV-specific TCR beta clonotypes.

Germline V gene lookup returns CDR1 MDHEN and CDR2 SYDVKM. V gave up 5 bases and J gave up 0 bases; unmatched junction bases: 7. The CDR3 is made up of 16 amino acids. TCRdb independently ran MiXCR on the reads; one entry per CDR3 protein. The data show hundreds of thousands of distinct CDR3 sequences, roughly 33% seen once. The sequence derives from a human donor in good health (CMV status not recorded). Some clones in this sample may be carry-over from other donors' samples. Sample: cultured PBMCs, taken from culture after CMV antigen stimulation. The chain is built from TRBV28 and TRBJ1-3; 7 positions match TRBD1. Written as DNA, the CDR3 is TGTGCCAGCAGTCCCACGACAGGGATCTCTGGAAACACCATATATTTT. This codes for CASSPTTGISGNTIYF.